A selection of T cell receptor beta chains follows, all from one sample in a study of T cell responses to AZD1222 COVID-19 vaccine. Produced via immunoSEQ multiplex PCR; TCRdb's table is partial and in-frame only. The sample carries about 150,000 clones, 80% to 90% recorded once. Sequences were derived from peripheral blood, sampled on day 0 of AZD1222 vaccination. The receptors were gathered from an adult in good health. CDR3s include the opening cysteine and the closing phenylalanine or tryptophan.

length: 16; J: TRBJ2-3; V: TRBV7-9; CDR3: CASSLDTSGNTDTQYF
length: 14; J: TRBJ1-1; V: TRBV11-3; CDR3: CASSLLSGNTEAFF
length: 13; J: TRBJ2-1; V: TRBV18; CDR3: CASSPNKRELQFF
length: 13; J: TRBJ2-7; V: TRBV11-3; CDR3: CASSLGVDYEQYF
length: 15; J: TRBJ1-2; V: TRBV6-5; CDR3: CASSTTGAQVYGYTF
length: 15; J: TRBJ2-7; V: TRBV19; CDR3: CASSRTTGGPYEQYF
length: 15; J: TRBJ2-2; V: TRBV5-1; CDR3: CASSLGPSNTGELFF
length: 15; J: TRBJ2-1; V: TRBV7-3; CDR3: CASSLILANYNEQFF
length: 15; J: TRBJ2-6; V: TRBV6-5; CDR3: CASSYSMSGANVLTF
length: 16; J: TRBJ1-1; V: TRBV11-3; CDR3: CASSSRADGVNTEAFF
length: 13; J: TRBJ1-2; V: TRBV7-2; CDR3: CASSEIDRPGWSF
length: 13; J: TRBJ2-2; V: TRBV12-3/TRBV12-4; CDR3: CASSTVGVGELFF
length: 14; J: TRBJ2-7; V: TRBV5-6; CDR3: CASSLVLGPYEQYF
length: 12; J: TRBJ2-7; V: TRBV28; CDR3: CASSLPVGVEYF
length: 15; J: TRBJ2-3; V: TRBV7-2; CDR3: CASSREGWGTDTQYF
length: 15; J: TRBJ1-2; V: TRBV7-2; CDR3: CASSPNPVLNYGYTF
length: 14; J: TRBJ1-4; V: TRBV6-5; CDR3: CASSPGFLNEKLFF
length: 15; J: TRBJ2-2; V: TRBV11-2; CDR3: CASSLGLVPTGELFF
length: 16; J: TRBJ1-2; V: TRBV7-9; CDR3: CASSLATREWDYGYTF
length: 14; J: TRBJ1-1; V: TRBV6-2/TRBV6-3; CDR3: CASSDRVRHTEAFF
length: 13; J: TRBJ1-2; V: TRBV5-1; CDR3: CASSSNTNGQASF
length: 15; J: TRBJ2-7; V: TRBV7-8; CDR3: CASSLGATAAYEQYF
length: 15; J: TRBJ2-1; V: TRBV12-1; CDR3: CASSPSGLAPHEQFF
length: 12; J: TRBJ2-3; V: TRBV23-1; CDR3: CASSHGTDTQYF
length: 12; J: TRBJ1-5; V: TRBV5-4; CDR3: CASSLYNQPQHF
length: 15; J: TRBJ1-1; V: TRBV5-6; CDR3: CASSSPHRGNTEAFF